These 25 T cell receptor beta chains originate from one sample sequenced in a study of T cell clonality in common variable immunodeficiency. The study, taken as a whole, reports: Reportedly, TCR beta sequences from common variable immunodeficiency showed fewer deletions and N-nucleotide insertions.

Antigen specificity for these receptors is unknown. Assay used: immunoSEQ multiplex PCR; TCRdb lists only in-frame clones, some missing. This sample carries 20,000 to 30,000 clones, none of them present only once. Material for sequencing was peripheral blood mononuclear cells. The receptors stem from a human donor with common variable immunodeficiency.

A note on this clone: The read finishes 3 residues shy of the CDR3 end, and the germline J gene is used to complete it. The chain joins TRBV18 to TRBJ2-2; 12 bases align to TRBD2. The germline CDR1 and CDR2 sequences are KGHSH and LQKENI. This CDR3 comprises 17 residues. The V and J ends lost 6 bases and 1 base, in that order; junction bases with no gene match: 6. The DNA read from the CDR3 is TGTGCCAGCTCGCGACTAGCGGGGGCAGAGAACACCGGGGAG. Its protein product is CASSRLAGAENTGE. Given in full, the CDR3 is CASSRLAGAENTGELFF. Variable domain in full (rest from reference TRBV18 and TRBJ2-2): NAGVMQNPRHLVRRRGQEARLRCSPMKGHSHVYWYRQLPEEGLKFMVYLQKENIIDESGMPKERFSAEFPKEGPSILRIQQVVRGDSAAYFCASSRLAGAENTGELFFGEGSRLTVL.

In this sample, this clone turned up a few times. The CDR3 extends 3 residues past the end of the read, so its final part is completed from the germline J gene. The chain carries TRBV20-1 and TRBJ2-1; TRBD2 matches 9 bases. This CDR3 comprises 14 residues. J lost 9 bases, V lost 3 bases, and 9 bases had no gene match. The V gene's germline CDR1 is DFQATT and CDR2 SNEGSKA (reference sequence). The CDR3 region is CSARLAGGLGEQFF. The sequenced part of the CDR3 DNA is TGCAGTGCTAGGCTGGCGGGGGGGTTGGGTGAG.

At least ten counts were recorded for this clone. The CDR3 end lies 3 residues beyond the end of the read and is filled in from the germline J gene. The rearrangement uses TRBV20-1 and TRBJ2-3; D call uncertain. The CDR3 spans 12 residues. V was shortened by 6 bases and J by 0 bases, with 7 bases between the two germline ends. Germline lookup yields CDR1 DFQATT and CDR2 SNEGSKA (reference sequence). The part of the CDR3 DNA that was read is TGCAGTGCCCGAACTAGCACAGATACG. Translated, it gives CSARTSTDT. The entire CDR3 is CSARTSTDTQYF.

This clone occurred many times. The observed sequence ends 3 residues before the CDR3 terminus, with the missing tail filled in from the germline J gene. The V gene is TRBV7-8, the J gene TRBJ2-7; 11 bases line up with TRBD2. Germline values: CDR1 SGHVS, CDR2 FQNEAQ. Trimming removed 5 bases from V and 5 bases from J; junction bases left unmatched: 8. The CDR3 runs 15 residues. Incomplete CDR3 DNA: TGTGCCAGCAGCCAGTCTAGCGGGGGGCCCCACGAG. Its translation: CASSQSSGGPHE. The entire CDR3 reads CASSQSSGGPHEQYF.

The sample holds a few counts of this clone. The read comes to an end 3 residues before the CDR3 does, leaving the germline J gene to fill in the end. The chain joins TRBV7-2 to TRBJ2-3; 7 bases are a match to TRBD2. With 5 bases clipped from V and 3 bases from J, the junction kept 5 bases outside the gene matches. The CDR3 has 14 residues. Germline V gene lookup returns CDR1 SGHTA and CDR2 FQGNSA. Incomplete CDR3 DNA: TGTGCCAGCAGCGCGAGCGGGGAGACAGATACG. Translating gives CASSASGETDT. The entire CDR3 protein is CASSASGETDTQYF.

This clone came up many times. Read coverage stops 3 residues before the CDR3 terminus; the germline J gene supplies the remainder. The J gene is TRBJ2-2, the V gene TRBV6-2 or TRBV6-3; possible D gene TRBD2, 5 bases. The CDR3 is 15 residues long. Germline lookup yields CDR1 MNHEY and CDR2 SVGEGT. V was cut by 6 bases and J by 0 bases, with 11 bases left in between. The sequenced part of the CDR3 DNA is TGTGCCAGCAGGCCCAGCGGAGCGAACACCGGGGAG. Its translation: CASRPSGANTGE. The complete CDR3 protein is CASRPSGANTGELFF.

Ten or more counts support this clone. The CDR3 end lies 3 residues beyond the end of the read and is filled in from the germline J gene. The V call is TRBV7-9, the J call TRBJ1-2; TRBD1 agrees at 8 bases. Trimming removed 5 bases from V and 2 bases from J; junction bases left unmatched: 7. The CDR3 spans 15 residues. Germline V lookup: CDR1 SEHNR, CDR2 FQNEAQ (reference sequence). The chain's CDR3 is CASSPRTGQNYGYTF. The covered CDR3 bases are TGTGCCAGCAGCCCCCGGACAGGGCAAAACTATGGC.

This clone appeared many times. The read ends 3 residues before the CDR3 terminus; that terminus is restored from the germline J gene. The chain is built from TRBV20-1 and TRBJ2-3; 11 positions agree with TRBD2. Looked up from germline, CDR1 is DFQATT and CDR2 is SNEGSKA (reference sequence). The CDR3 sequence is 16 residues long. With V trimmed by 5 bases and J by 4 bases, 11 bases remained unmatched. The CDR3 is CSALRLAGSLADTQYF. The sequenced CDR3 bases are TGCAGTGCTCTCCGACTAGCGGGAAGCTTAGCAGATACG.

There are many counts of this clone. The observed sequence ends 3 residues before the CDR3 terminus, with the missing tail filled in from the germline J gene. The chain recombines TRBV9 with TRBJ2-2; the D is unclear. The V end was cut by 0 bases, the J end by 8 bases, with 8 bases between. This CDR3 has 13 residues. Germline V gene lookup returns CDR1 SGDLS and CDR2 YYNGEE. The CDR3: CASSVVPSGELFF. The sequenced CDR3 bases are TGTGCCAGCAGCGTAGTTCCCTCGGGGGAG. Full variable domain (missing parts from reference TRBV9 and TRBJ2-2): DSGVTQTPKHLITATGQRVTLRCSPRSGDLSVYWYQQSLDQGLQFLIQYYNGEERAKGNILERFSAQQFPDLHSELNLSSLELGDSALYFCASSVVPSGELFFGEGSRLTVL.

This clone was picked up many times. The missing CDR3 end, 3 residues past where the read stops, is filled in from the germline J gene. This rearrangement joins TRBV19 to TRBJ1-1; the D gene is possibly TRBD1 (6 bases). V gave up 4 bases and J gave up 6 bases, with 15 bases separating them. Germline assignment: CDR1 LNHDA and CDR2 SQIVND (reference sequence). The CDR3 covers 14 residues. The CDR3 here is CASSTTQGGAEAFF. CDR3 DNA, as far as it was read: TGTGCCAGTAGTACGACACAGGGAGGGGCTGAA.

This clone was observed at least ten times. The read halts 3 residues ahead of the CDR3 end, with the missing end drawn from the germline J gene. The V gene is TRBV28, the J gene TRBJ1-6, with 8 bases fitting TRBD1. Germline-derived CDR1 and CDR2 are MDHEN and SYDVKM. After removal of 4 bases from V and 9 bases from J, the junction contained 11 bases not matched to a gene. The CDR3 is 16 residues long. The CDR3 region is CASSSTGQGRGSPLHF. The CDR3 bases that were read are TGTGCCAGCAGTTCAACCGGACAGGGTCGCGGTTCACCC.

This clone was seen at least ten times. Read data end 3 residues before the CDR3 end; the end is taken from the germline J gene. The chain links TRBV30 to TRBJ1-4; D is unresolved. The germline V gene encodes CDR1 GTSNPN and CDR2 SVGIG (reference sequence). The V end was cut by 3 bases, the J end by 0 bases, with 5 bases between. The CDR3 contains 13 residues. This CDR3 reads CAWRLATNEKLFF. The part of the CDR3 DNA that was read is TGTGCCTGGAGACTCGCAACTAATGAAAAA.

This clone was found many times. Read sequence stops 3 residues before the CDR3 end, and the germline J gene provides the missing end. The rearrangement uses TRBV30 and TRBJ2-6; D is possibly TRBD2 (5 bases). The CDR3 loop spans 15 amino acids. Per germline, CDR1 GTSNPN and CDR2 SVGIG (reference sequence). Trimming removed 2 bases at V and 0 bases at J, with 8 bases between. The CDR3 spells CAWSRRGSGANVLTF. CDR3 bases read: TGTGCCTGGAGTCGACGGGGCTCTGGGGCCAACGTC.

This clone has ten or more counts. The CDR3 extends 3 residues past the end of the read, so its final part is completed from the germline J gene. Other DNA sequences in the sample encode the same CDR3. J is TRBJ1-4 and V is TRBV30; the match to TRBD1 covers 10 bases. CDR1 and CDR2 from the germline V gene are GTSNPN and SVGIG (reference sequence). This CDR3 contains 17 residues. Losses at the gene ends were 5 bases for V and 7 bases for J; bases not matched to a gene: 16. CDR3 amino acids: CAWVTRSGGQGGEKLFF. CDR3 bases read: TGTGCCTGGGTCACAAGGTCGGGTGGACAGGGGGGTGAAAAA.

This clone was observed many times. The read stops 3 residues short of the end of the CDR3; the missing end is completed from the germline J gene. This chain uses TRBV7-3 with TRBJ2-1, with D maybe TRBD1 (6 bases). The V end lost 4 bases, the J end lost 0 bases, and 10 bases lay between the germline ends. Germline V CDR1 and CDR2: SGHTA, FQGTGA. CDR3 length: 15 amino acids. Incomplete CDR3 DNA: TGTGCCAGCAGCTACGACAGGAGCTCCTACAATGAG. Its translation: CASSYDRSSYNE. The whole CDR3 region reads CASSYDRSSYNEQFF.

Comments on this clone: The CDR3 end lies 3 residues beyond the end of the read and is filled in from the germline J gene. The chain employs TRBV2 and TRBJ2-1, with D perhaps matching TRBD1 (6 bases). The CDR3 is made up of 16 amino acids. V was trimmed by 2 bases and J by 3 bases, leaving 14 bases between them. Germline V lookup: CDR1 SNHLY, CDR2 FYNNEI. Partial CDR3 DNA: TGTGCCAGCAGTGAAATCAGACAGGATGACTACAATGAG. Translating it yields CASSEIRQDDYNE. In full, the CDR3 is CASSEIRQDDYNEQFF.

The table lists this clone with many counts. The read ends 3 residues before the CDR3 terminus; that terminus is restored from the germline J gene. The chain employs TRBV18 and TRBJ2-7, with 7 bases matching TRBD1. V gave up 6 bases and J gave up 1 base; unmatched junction bases: 6. The germline V gene has CDR1 KGHSH and CDR2 LQKENI. The CDR3 totals 14 residues. The CDR3 region is CASSQGVSSYEQYF. The covered CDR3 bases are TGTGCCAGCTCCCAGGGGGTTTCTTCCTACGAG.

This clone was seen at least ten times. The read gets to within 3 residues of the CDR3 end, and the germline J gene fills in the rest. The chain couples TRBV18 to TRBJ2-1; 8 nucleotides line up with TRBD1. The CDR3 loop spans 14 amino acids. Germline CDR1 KGHSH, CDR2 LQKENI. The ends lost 3 bases at V and 8 bases at J; junction bases unmatched: 6. CDR3 loop: CASSPTGVVYEQFF. The part of the CDR3 DNA that was read is TGTGCCAGCTCACCGACAGGGGTCGTCTATGAG.

This clone appeared a few times. The read comes to an end 3 residues before the CDR3 does, leaving the germline J gene to fill in the end. The V call is TRBV7-2, the J call TRBJ1-6; possibly TRBD1 for D (6 bases). The germline CDR1 and CDR2 sequences are SGHTA and FQGNSA. CDR3 length: 15 residues. Trimming removed 1 base at V and 10 bases at J, with 14 bases between. The part of the CDR3 DNA that was read is TGTGCCAGCAGCTTAGGACAGGAATCTAAGTCACCC. Its protein product is CASSLGQESKSP. The CDR3, in full, reads CASSLGQESKSPLHF.

The table lists this clone with many counts. The sequence runs out 3 residues before the end of the CDR3; the remainder is reconstructed from the germline J gene. The V gene is TRBV14, the J gene TRBJ2-2; TRBD2 aligns across 11 bases. The length of the CDR3 is 17 residues. CDR1 is SGHDN, CDR2 FVKESK, per germline. Unmatched junction bases numbered 8, after V lost 1 base and J lost 7 bases. The part of the CDR3 DNA that was read is TGTGCCAGCAGCCAAGTGGGTACTAGCGGGAGACTCGGGGAG. Its translation: CASSQVGTSGRLGE. The full CDR3 is CASSQVGTSGRLGELFF.

This clone has ten or more counts. The read gets to within 3 residues of the CDR3 end, and the germline J gene fills in the rest. This chain uses TRBV18 with TRBJ2-2; 10 nucleotides agree with TRBD2. V shed 6 bases, J shed 1 base, and the junction held 5 bases outside the gene matches. Germline V gene sequence: CDR1 KGHSH, CDR2 LQKENI. The CDR3 length is 16 residues. Incomplete CDR3 DNA: TGTGCCAGCTCGTCCCTAGCGGGGGTGAACACCGGGGAG. As protein: CASSSLAGVNTGE. In full, the CDR3 is CASSSLAGVNTGELFF.

This clone turned up a few times. The CDR3 end is not reached by the read, which stops 3 residues before it; the germline J gene fills it in. This rearrangement joins TRBV4-2 to TRBJ2-5; 11 positions agree with TRBD2. The CDR3 totals 18 residues. Germline V gives CDR1 LGHNA, CDR2 YNFKEQ. With 2 bases clipped from V and 5 bases from J, the junction kept 13 bases outside the gene matches. CDR3 DNA (partial): TGTGCCAGCAGCCAAACGCTAGCGGGAGGCCGGTTTCGGGAGACC. Its translation is CASSQTLAGGRFRET. The whole CDR3 sequence is CASSQTLAGGRFRETQYF.

This clone was counted between two and nine times. The read halts 3 residues ahead of the CDR3 end, with the missing end drawn from the germline J gene. J is TRBJ2-3 and V is TRBV19, with 13 bases that match TRBD2. CDR3 length: 18 residues. Losses at the gene ends were 4 bases for V and 3 bases for J; bases not matched to a gene: 10. Germline values: CDR1 LNHDA, CDR2 SQIVND (reference sequence). The CDR3 loop is CASSKSNQGLAGTDTQYF. The part of the CDR3 DNA that was read is TGTGCCAGTAGTAAATCGAACCAGGGACTAGCGGGAACAGATACG.

This clone was found a few times. The sequence runs out 3 residues before the end of the CDR3; the remainder is reconstructed from the germline J gene. J is TRBJ2-5 and V is TRBV30; possibly TRBD1 or TRBD2 for D (5 bases each). V shed 8 bases and J shed 3 bases, with 13 bases lying between them. There are 12 residues in the CDR3. CDR1 is GTSNPN, CDR2 SVGIG, per germline (reference sequence). The sequenced part of the CDR3 DNA is TGTGCCGGGACCTGCCAGGAAGAGACC. Protein sequence: CAGTCQEET. The CDR3 in its entirety is CAGTCQEETQYF.

This clone has ten or more counts. The read finishes 3 residues shy of the CDR3 end, and the germline J gene is used to complete it. The rearrangement joins TRBV5-1 to TRBJ2-1; 8 nucleotides agree with TRBD1. Germline V gives CDR1 SGHRS, CDR2 YFSETQ. The J segment lost 8 bases and the V segment lost 4 bases, leaving 11 bases of the junction unmatched. This CDR3 region has 15 residues. The sequenced CDR3 bases are TGCGCCAGCAGCACCGCAGGGGGCGGAGGCTATGAG. Its protein product is CASSTAGGGGYE. The whole CDR3 region reads CASSTAGGGGYEQFF.